This T cell receptor (beta chain) was identified during a study of tumor-infiltrating lymphocytes in primary liver carcinoma. Study results and caveats: Among the pair types, tumor region pairs showed more overlap than tumor-adjacent and tumor-blood pairs. Only about 7.5-24% of top clones were detected in all five tumor regions.

Co-extraction of RNA and DNA was performed on about 19-30 mg of unsorted bulk tissue. Per tumor, sampling covered five separate regions. CDR3 size: 13 residues. Germline V gene sequence: CDR1 SQVTM, CDR2 ANQGSEA. From 450 to 600 ng total RNA, TCR beta cDNA was generated with a primer in the constant region. Library construction for TCR beta comprised three nested multiplex PCR rounds performed with slightly modified ARM-PCR. With TRBV1-TRBV30 forward primers and a C-beta reverse primer, the first two PCR rounds were run for around 10 cycles each. TCRdb analysed the multiplex PCR reads with MiXCR anew, one entry per CDR3 protein. The sample has roughly 78,000 distinct CDR3 sequences, about 64% seen once. On this clonotype: What it recognizes is unknown. One end of the junction fails to match germline, which may point to a read error.

Sample: liver tumor tissue from sampling region 4. Subset specified: tumor region T4, right-lateral pole. The receptor comes from a woman aged 55-70 years with primary liver carcinoma and hepatitis B virus infection. The chain carries TRBV29-1 and TRBJ2-1, with a possible D match to TRBD1 (6 bases). The CDR3 DNA follows: TGCGTAGGGACAAGAAGCTCCTACAATGAGCGGTTCTTC. Translated, it gives CVGTRSSYNERFF.